This T cell receptor beta chain originates from a study of cytomegalovirus exposure and HLA in healthy donors. Study-wide background: Just over 80% of 350 to 400 genotyped donors fell in the Caucasian-associated ancestry cluster. Broader study findings: A few CMV-associated chains proved CMV antigen-specific in vitro. At a 0.05 false discovery rate, a later analysis found about 17,000 TCR beta sequences to be associated with HLA alleles.

PCR amplification relied on 60 Vbeta primers (plus 13 Jbeta primers). This table comes from immunoSEQ multiplex PCR, and its TCRdb copy is limited to in-frame clones, with some not included. This sample has tens of thousands of clones, with approximately 78% found just once. To note about this clone: The antigen remains undetermined.

There were likely unrecorded immune exposures, though donors were nominally healthy when sampled. The germline CDR1 and CDR2 sequences are MGHRA and YSYEKL. CDR3 length equals 16 residues. After removal of 6 bases from V and 5 bases from J, the junction contained 13 bases not matched to a gene. What was sequenced was PBMCs. The sequence derives from a man aged 40-49 years in good health and CMV-seronegative. The rearrangement uses TRBV4-1 and TRBJ2-3, with 8 bases lining up with TRBD2. In DNA, the CDR3 is TGCGCCAGCAGACGTCGCAACGGGAGGGCCCAAGATACGCAGTATTTT. As protein: CASRRRNGRAQDTQYF.